One and the same sample provided the 10 T cell receptor beta chains below, sequenced in a study of T cells in women clearing cervical HPV infection. Generated by immunoSEQ multiplex PCR, the TCRdb table keeps only in-frame clones and is missing some. The listing contains about 20,000 clones. Source material: blood buffy coat. The receptors originated from a woman aged 18-69 years with a cervical HPV16 infection that either progressed to CIN3+ or cleared (not recorded which).

Note on this clone: The read halts 3 residues ahead of the CDR3 end, with the missing end drawn from the germline J gene. The chain carries TRBV20-1 and TRBJ1-6; 10 bases fit TRBD1. CDR1 and CDR2 (germline): DFQATT, SNEGSKA (reference sequence). The CDR3 loop spans 15 amino acids. The V segment lost 6 bases and the J segment 7 bases; nucleotides outside the gene matches: 9. The part of the CDR3 DNA that was read is TGCAGTGCAAGCCTAGGGACAGGGGAAAATTCACCC. Amino acids: CSASLGTGENSP. The whole CDR3 protein is CSASLGTGENSPLHF.

Turning to this clone: One end of the junction varies from germline; a read error may be responsible. The observed sequence ends 3 residues before the CDR3 terminus, with the missing tail filled in from the germline J gene. The sample holds other DNA sequences that translate to the same CDR3. The genes are TRBV5-5 and TRBJ1-2; D not certain. Germline V gene lookup returns CDR1 SGHKS and CDR2 YYEKEE (reference sequence). The length of the CDR3 is 14 residues. The sequenced CDR3 bases are TGTGCCAGCAGCTTACCGCACACTAACTATGGT. Translation: CASSLPHTNYG. The full-length CDR3 reads as CASSLPHTNYGYTF.

Worth noting for this clone: The CDR3 goes on 3 residues after the read ends, and that part is filled in from the germline J gene. This chain connects TRBV2 to TRBJ2-3; D might be TRBD1 (7 bases). V shed 6 bases and J shed 4 bases, with 17 bases lying between them. The germline gives CDR1 SNHLY, CDR2 FYNNEI. The CDR3 has 15 residues. The part of the CDR3 DNA that was read is TGTGCCAGCAGCACAGGGGCAGGGAGGTCAGATACG. As protein: CASSTGAGRSDT. In full, the CDR3 reads CASSTGAGRSDTQYF.

Notes on this clone: The germline gene is not matched at one end of the junction; a read error may be the cause. The sequenced fragment ends 3 residues before the CDR3 boundary, so the rest is inferred from the germline J gene. Other nucleotide sequences from this sample produce the same CDR3. The chain is built from TRBV7-2 and TRBJ1-3; no clear D. The CDR3 spans 13 residues. In germline, CDR1 is SGHTA, CDR2 FQGNSA. The CDR3: CASSRQPGNTIYF. The covered CDR3 bases are TGTGCCAGCAGCCGACAACCTGGAAACACA. Complete variable domain (other parts from reference TRBV7-2 and TRBJ1-3): GAGVSQSPSNKVTEKGKDVELRCDPISGHTALYWYRQSLGQGLEFLIYFQGNSAPDKSGLPSDRFSAERTGGSVSTLTIQRTQQEDSAVYLCASSRQPGNTIYFGEGSWLTVV.

In the case of this clone: The CDR3 is cut off 3 residues early in the read; its end comes from the germline J gene. The chain uses TRBV6-2 or TRBV6-3 and TRBJ2-1; TRBD2 is a possible D gene (5 bases). CDR1 is MNHEY and CDR2 is SVGEGT in the germline V gene. V was cut by 7 bases and J by 0 bases, with 16 bases left in between. The CDR3 has 16 amino acids. The sequenced CDR3 bases are TGTGCCAGCACCGACGAGCGGATAAGCTCCTACAATGAG. Translating gives CASTDERISSYNE. The whole CDR3 sequence is CASTDERISSYNEQFF.

As for this clone: From the germline J gene comes the end of the CDR3, since the read stops 3 residues before it. V usage is TRBV28 and J usage is TRBJ1-4; the match to TRBD1 covers 7 bases. From germline, CDR1 is MDHEN and CDR2 SYDVKM. With V trimmed by 8 bases and J by 4 bases, 4 bases remained unmatched. The CDR3 runs to 13 residues. The sequenced part of the CDR3 DNA is TGTGCCAGCGAGGACAGGCTTAATGAAAAA. Amino acid sequence: CASEDRLNEK. In full, the CDR3 is CASEDRLNEKLFF.

Comment on this clone: The read is 3 residues too short to cover the CDR3 end, so that end is filled in from the germline J gene. The V gene is TRBV5-6, the J gene TRBJ1-1, with a tentative D call TRBD1 (6 bases). The germline gives CDR1 SGHDT, CDR2 YYEEEE. V was cut by 3 bases and J by 3 bases, with 12 bases left in between. The CDR3 has 14 amino acids. The CDR3 DNA, read in part, is TGTGCCAGCAGCTACGGGGGGGCGGACACTGAA. Translating it yields CASSYGGADTE. In full, the CDR3 reads CASSYGGADTEAFF.

CDR3 DNA (partial): TGTGCCAGCTCTCTCGAAGCGGGGCGCTACAATGAC. Protein sequence: CASSLEAGRYND. The full CDR3 is CASSLEAGRYNDYTF. The chain is built from TRBV18 and TRBJ1-2, with a weak D call TRBD1 (5 bases). The CDR3 extends 3 residues past the end of the read, so its final part is completed from the germline J gene. Germline-derived CDR1 and CDR2 are KGHSH and LQKENI. The CDR3 is 15 amino acids.

As for this clone: The missing CDR3 end, 3 residues past where the read stops, is filled in from the germline J gene. The chain employs TRBV6-2 or TRBV6-3 and TRBJ1-6; a weak D match, TRBD1 (6 bases). CDR3 length: 14 residues. Trimming shortened V by 5 bases and J by 7 bases, and 12 bases separated the two germline ends. Germline CDR1 and CDR2: MNHEY and SVGEGT. CDR3 bases read: TGTGCCAGCAGTAACAGGGAATTCAATTCACCC. This sequence encodes CASSNREFNSP. The full-length CDR3 reads as CASSNREFNSPLHF.

As regards this clone: The read is 3 residues too short to cover the CDR3 end, so that end is filled in from the germline J gene. This sequence joins TRBV7-2 and TRBJ2-2; 11 nucleotides match TRBD1. The CDR3 has 15 residues. Germline V lookup: CDR1 SGHTA, CDR2 FQGNSA. CDR3 bases read: TGTGCCAGCAGCTCAAGGGACAGGGGGAACGAAAAG. Translated, it gives CASSSRDRGNEK. The whole CDR3 reads CASSSRDRGNEKLFF.